The 24 T cell receptor beta chains below were found in one sample sequenced in a study of graft-versus-host responses after intestinal transplantation. This table comes from immunoSEQ multiplex PCR, and its TCRdb copy is limited to in-frame clones, with some not included. The table has over 70,000 clones, 90% to 95% seen once. Their target antigens are unknown. Material: unstimulated CD8+ T cells sorted from spleen or lymph node cells, obtained before intestinal transplant. These TCRs come from a human donor who received an intestinal transplant.

This chain's CDR3 is CASTSSGSQETQYF. Written as DNA, the CDR3 is TGTGCCAGCACCTCTAGCGGGTCTCAAGAGACCCAGTACTTC. This chain joins TRBV27 and TRBJ2-5; 8 bases match TRBD2. Germline assignment: CDR1 MNHEY and CDR2 SMNVEV (reference sequence). V shed 7 bases and J 2 bases; nucleotides not matched to a gene: 6. The CDR3 sequence is 14 residues long.

The J gene is TRBJ2-7, the V gene TRBV6-5, with D perhaps matching TRBD1 (6 bases). Germline V lookup: CDR1 MNHEY, CDR2 SVGAGI. Trimming shortened V by 6 bases and J by 3 bases, and 18 bases separated the two germline ends. The CDR3 consists of 15 residues. The chain's CDR3 is CASRSQGREFYEQYF. In DNA form, the CDR3 reads TGTGCCAGCAGATCACAGGGTAGGGAGTTCTACGAGCAGTACTTC.

This rearrangement joins TRBV19 to TRBJ2-3; 9 nucleotides align to TRBD2. The CDR3 has 19 amino acids. The germline gives CDR1 LNHDA, CDR2 SQIVND (reference sequence). The J segment lost 0 bases and the V segment lost 3 bases, leaving 13 bases of the junction unmatched. The CDR3 loop reads CASSILPSGITSSTDTQYF. CDR3 DNA sequence: TGTGCCAGTAGTATCCTGCCTAGCGGGATTACTTCTAGCACAGATACGCAGTATTTT.

The chain couples TRBV6-6 to TRBJ2-1; D gene uncertain. CDR3 length: 13 residues. Germline assignment: CDR1 MNHNY and CDR2 SVGAGI (reference sequence). Deletions cut 0 bases from V and 5 bases from J, with 5 bases between. CDR3 protein: CASSYSTNNEQFF. The CDR3 DNA sequence: TGTGCCAGCAGTTACTCGACGAACAATGAGCAGTTCTTC.

This sequence joins TRBV23-1 and TRBJ1-2, with 7 bases matching TRBD1. TRBV23-1 is marked as an open reading frame, function uncertain. Trimming at V came to 0 bases and at J to 5 bases, leaving 12 bases not matched to a gene. This CDR3 has 17 residues. The CDR3 nucleotides read TGCGCCAGCAGTCAATCGATAGGAGGGGACAGTCTATATGGCTACACCTTC. Protein: CASSQSIGGDSLYGYTF.

The CDR3 protein is CASSLGAINPRSTTGELFF. The CDR3 DNA is TGTGCCAGCAGCTTAGGCGCAATTAACCCGCGGAGTACTACCGGGGAGCTGTTTTTT. The J gene is TRBJ2-2, the V gene TRBV7-9, with D unclear. The CDR3 extends over 19 amino acids. Germline-derived CDR1 and CDR2 are SEHNR and FQNEAQ (reference sequence). V was clipped by 1 base and J by 5 bases, with 23 bases between them.

This clone was seen once. V and J are TRBV2 and TRBJ1-5, with 9 bases that match TRBD1. This CDR3 is built from 16 residues. The ends lost 0 bases at V and 5 bases at J; junction bases unmatched: 5. Germline V gene sequence: CDR1 SNHLY, CDR2 FYNNEI. The CDR3 DNA reads TGTGCCAGCAGTGAAGCACCTCGGACAGGGGATCAGCCCCAGCATTTT. Its translation is CASSEAPRTGDQPQHF.

The CDR3 reads CASGDPRAVTF. CDR3 in DNA: TGTGCCAGCGGCGACCCCAGGGCGGTCACCTTC. This chain connects TRBV27 to TRBJ1-2; weak D call: TRBD1 (5 bases). Germline lookup yields CDR1 MNHEY and CDR2 SMNVEV (reference sequence). With 8 bases removed from V and 13 bases from J, the gap between germline ends came to 17 bases. The CDR3 covers 11 residues.

The chain links TRBV6-4 to TRBJ2-1; D ambiguous. CDR3 length equals 15 residues. Trimming took 2 bases from V and 7 from J, leaving 15 bases between them. The germline gives CDR1 MRHNA, CDR2 SNTAGT. The CDR3 loop reads CASSDGRTPGNEQFF. DNA for the CDR3: TGTGCCAGCAGTGACGGGCGGACCCCTGGGAATGAGCAGTTCTTC.

V and J are TRBV25-1 and TRBJ2-7; D not resolved. There are 12 residues in the CDR3. V shed 11 bases and J shed 6 bases, with 17 bases lying between them. Looked up from germline, CDR1 is MGHDK and CDR2 is SYGVNS. The CDR3 is CAYEVARGEQYF. CDR3 bases: TGTGCCTACGAGGTCGCTAGAGGCGAGCAGTACTTC.

Turning to this clone: Germline and junction disagree at one end, which may indicate a read error. This sample also contains other DNA sequences that code for the same CDR3. The chain employs TRBV28 and TRBJ1-1, with a weak D call TRBD1 (6 bases). CDR3 length: 18 residues. Germline values: CDR1 MDHEN, CDR2 SYDVKM. The CDR3 sequence is CASSGQSRVWSSFAEAFF. CDR3 sequence (DNA): TGTGCCAGCAGTGGACAGTCCAGGGTTTGGTCGTCTTTCGCTGAAGCCTTCTTT.

This clone was observed once. This rearrangement joins TRBV13 to TRBJ2-3; 9 positions match TRBD2. Germline V gives CDR1 PRHDT, CDR2 FYEKMQ (reference sequence). The J segment lost 2 bases and the V segment lost 9 bases, leaving 6 bases of the junction unmatched. This CDR3 has 14 residues. As DNA, the CDR3 is TGTGCCAGTGTGACTAGCGGTTCCACAGATACGCAGTATTTT. This gives the protein CASVTSGSTDTQYF.

The chain is built from TRBV6-6 and TRBJ1-5; D gene uncertain. The CDR3 sequence is 16 residues long. CDR1 MNHNY and CDR2 SVGAGI come from the germline V gene (reference sequence). V lost 2 bases to trimming and J lost 0 bases, with 11 bases between them. The CDR3 protein is CASSYSAYFSNQPQHF. CDR3 nucleotide sequence: TGTGCCAGCAGTTACAGTGCCTACTTTAGCAATCAGCCCCAGCATTTT.

In this sample, this clone turned up once. The chain recombines TRBV5-6 with TRBJ1-2; D is perhaps TRBD1 (6 bases). The CDR3 totals 16 residues. CDR1 is SGHDT and CDR2 is YYEEEE in the germline V gene. Deletions cut 1 base from V and 5 bases from J, with 18 bases between. CDR3 coding DNA: TGTGCCAGCAGCTTGTCTCTCGAGGGGGGACTTTATGGCTACACCTTC. Encoded protein: CASSLSLEGGLYGYTF.

The rearrangement uses TRBV27 and TRBJ1-5; no clear D. Trimming left V 0 bases short and J 2 bases short, with 11 bases between. The CDR3 is made up of 16 amino acids. Germline CDR1 MNHEY, CDR2 SMNVEV (reference sequence). The CDR3 sequence is CASSLSRDGGNQPQHF. As DNA, the CDR3 is TGTGCCAGCAGTTTATCCCGAGACGGGGGCAATCAGCCCCAGCATTTT.

The chain employs TRBV30 and TRBJ1-5; D unresolved. Germline CDR1 is GTSNPN and CDR2 is SVGIG (reference sequence). The CDR3 runs 15 residues. The V end lost 5 bases, the J end lost 7 bases, and 21 bases lay between the germline ends. In DNA, the CDR3 is TGTGCCTGGGGCCCCCGGGGAGGGATGGACCAGCCCCAGCATTTT. Translated, it gives CAWGPRGGMDQPQHF.

V and J are TRBV28 and TRBJ2-7; D is possibly TRBD2 (7 bases). Trimming took 5 bases from V and 6 from J, leaving 14 bases between them. The CDR3 runs 13 residues. The germline gives CDR1 MDHEN, CDR2 SYDVKM. This chain's CDR3 is CASSPGRGGEQYF. In DNA, the CDR3 is TGTGCCAGCAGTCCTGGAAGGGGGGGCGAGCAGTACTTC.

V and J are TRBV5-6 and TRBJ2-1; 11 bases are shared with TRBD1. This CDR3 has 14 residues. The germline V gene has CDR1 SGHDT and CDR2 YYEEEE. V was clipped by 4 bases and J by 8 bases; unmatched bases: 5. The DNA for the CDR3 is TGTGCCAGCAGCCCCGGGACAGGGGGACATGAGCAGTTCTTC. Translated: CASSPGTGGHEQFF. Full variable domain (outside the CDR3, taken from reference TRBV5-6 and TRBJ2-1): DAGVTQSPTHLIKTRGQQVTLRCSPKSGHDTVSWYQQALGQGPQFIFQYYEEEERQRGNFPDRFSGHQFPNYSSELNVNALLLGDSALYLCASSPGTGGHEQFFGPGTRLTVL.

This clone has only one observation. This chain connects TRBV20-1 to TRBJ2-1; the D is unclear. Germline V gene data show CDR1 as DFQATT and CDR2 as SNEGSKA (reference sequence). CDR3 length: 11 residues. With 1 base removed from V and 7 bases from J, the gap between germline ends came to 5 bases. The CDR3: CSARVANEQFF. The DNA of the CDR3 is TGCAGTGCTAGAGTTGCGAATGAGCAGTTCTTC.

The chain carries TRBV28 and TRBJ2-3; D is undetermined. The CDR3 has 12 residues. Trimming took 1 base from V and 3 from J, leaving 2 bases between them. Germline V CDR1 and CDR2: MDHEN, SYDVKM. The CDR3 DNA is TGTGCCAGCAGTTTATATACAGATACGCAGTATTTT. Translation: CASSLYTDTQYF.

This rearrangement joins TRBV6-5 to TRBJ2-1, with TRBD2 matching over 11 bases. J gave up 10 bases and V 2 bases, and 4 bases lay outside the gene matches. This CDR3 comprises 14 residues. The germline gives CDR1 MNHEY, CDR2 SVGAGI. In DNA form, the CDR3 reads TGTGCCAGCAGTTACCTTAGCGGGAGGGGAGAGCAGTTCTTC. Amino acid sequence: CASSYLSGRGEQFF.

The genes are TRBV27 and TRBJ2-7; D tentatively fits TRBD1 or TRBD2 (6 bases each). Trimming took 1 base from V and 6 from J, leaving 10 bases between them. Germline CDR1 and CDR2: MNHEY and SMNVEV (reference sequence). The CDR3 has 13 amino acids. The CDR3 loop is CASSLWGAGEQYF. The CDR3, as DNA: TGTGCCAGCAGTTTATGGGGGGCTGGCGAGCAGTACTTC.

The chain combines TRBV18 with TRBJ2-7; 15 nucleotides match TRBD2. CDR1 KGHSH and CDR2 LQKENI come from the germline V gene. The CDR3 runs 16 residues. V shed 5 bases, J shed 2 bases, and the junction held 4 bases outside the gene matches. The CDR3 spells CASSSGTSGRTYEQYF. CDR3 coding DNA: TGTGCCAGCTCATCCGGGACTAGCGGGAGGACCTACGAGCAGTACTTC.

This sequence joins TRBV27 and TRBJ1-1; D is unresolved. The CDR3 consists of 12 residues. Per the germline V gene, CDR1 is MNHEY and CDR2 is SMNVEV (reference sequence). The V and J ends lost 4 bases and 6 bases respectively, with 9 bases between them. The DNA of the CDR3 is TGTGCCAGCAGTTATTCAGGAGCTGAAGCTTTCTTT. Translation: CASSYSGAEAFF.